This is a list of T cell receptor beta chains from one sample in a study of blood T cells in healthy people across ages. TCRdb ran MiXCR on the 5' RACE reads and lists one entry per CDR3 protein. This table holds about 1.5 million distinct CDR3 sequences, approximately 43% found once. The material sequenced was blood. The origin of the receptors is a woman between 18 and 29 years old in good health. The CDR3 runs from the conserved cysteine through the conserved F or W. The D gene is left open where the match is weak. Size tells how often a clone was seen (once, few, many) or the class of an expanded clone, and some rows leave it out.

TRBD2 | TRBJ2-3 | TRBV11-2 | few | TGTGCCAGCAGCTTCCCCCTTAGCGGGGGGGCCACAGATACGCAGTATTTT | CASSFPLSGGATDTQYF
TRBD2 | TRBJ2-3 | TRBV4-1 | . | TGCGCCAGCAGCCAAGCGCCCCCCGGGACTAGCGGGATCACAGATACGCAGTATTTT | CASSQAPPGTSGITDTQYF
TRBD1 | TRBJ1-5 | TRBV12-3/TRBV12-4 | . | TGTGCCAGCAGACGAACAGGGGGGCTTACCAATCAGCCCCAGCATTTT | CASRRTGGLTNQPQHF
TRBD2 | TRBJ2-1 | TRBV5-1 | few | TGCGCCAGCAGCTTGGCCGTTCTAGCGGGAGGAAATGAGCAGTTCTTC | CASSLAVLAGGNEQFF
. | TRBJ2-7 | TRBV27 | few | TGTGCCAGCAGTTACGGGACGAGCTCCTACAATGAGCAGTACTTC | CASSYGTSSYNEQYF
. | TRBJ2-3 | TRBV12-5 | . | TGTGCTAGTGGTTCCACCGAAGGGGGGACAGATACGCAGTATTTT | CASGSTEGGTDTQYF
. | TRBJ2-1 | TRBV7-2 | few | TGTGCCAGCAAGGGGGGGCAGGTGAATGAGCAGTTCTTC | CASKGGQVNEQFF
. | TRBJ1-2 | TRBV7-2 | few | TGTGCCAGCAGCTTAGATTTTAGTGGGGGGGTCGACTATGGCTACACCTTC | CASSLDFSGGVDYGYTF
. | TRBJ1-2 | TRBV10-3 | . | TGTGCCATCAGTGATAAAGGAGGCTATGGCTACACCTTC | CAISDKGGYGYTF
TRBD1 | TRBJ2-1 | TRBV27 | . | TGTGCCAGCAGTCCCACAGGGGGGCCCTACAGCAATGGGCAGTTCTTC | CASSPTGGPYSNGQFF
. | TRBJ2-5 | TRBV12-3/TRBV12-4 | . | TGTGCCAGCAGCCATGGGGGGACCAGCGGGCCATACAATGAGCAGTACTTC | CASSHGGTSGPYNEQYF
. | TRBJ2-4 | TRBV6-2/TRBV6-3 | . | TGTGCCAGCAGTTACGACAGGAGATGTTCCATGTACTTC | CASSYDRRCSMYF
. | TRBJ2-7 | TRBV7-2 | . | TGTGCCAGCAGCTTTTCGGGAAACAATGAGCAGTACTTC | CASSFSGNNEQYF
TRBD1 | TRBJ2-7 | TRBV28 | . | TGTGCCAGCAGTGAAAAAAGGGACAGGGGGCTCCCCTACGAGCAGTACTTC | CASSEKRDRGLPYEQYF
TRBD1 | TRBJ2-5 | TRBV5-1 | many | TGCGCCAGCAGCCACACGGGACAGACGCCACAAGAGACCCAGTACTTC | CASSHTGQTPQETQYF
. | TRBJ2-7 | TRBV10-1 | . | TGCGCCAGCAGTGAGTCGAAAACCTTCATGAGGGACGAGCAGTACTTC | CASSESKTFMRDEQYF
. | TRBJ1-5 | TRBV12-3/TRBV12-4 | few | TGTGCCAGCAGTTTGATGAGTCATAGCAATCAGCCCCAGCATTTT | CASSLMSHSNQPQHF
. | TRBJ1-2 | TRBV7-9 | few | TGTGCCAGCAGCCACCTAAGGGACACCTATGGCTACACCTTC | CASSHLRDTYGYTF
TRBD2 | TRBJ2-3 | TRBV20-1 | . | TGCAGTGCTTCCGCGGGGGACGGGTCGGATACGCAGTATTTT | CSASAGDGSDTQYF
. | TRBJ1-1 | TRBV12-3/TRBV12-4 | . | TGTGCCAACAAGGGGGGGCCGAACACTGAAGCTTTCTTT | CANKGGPNTEAFF
. | TRBJ1-2 | TRBV4-3 | . | TGCGCCAGCAGCCAAGGCACAGGAGAAACTGACTATGGCTACACCTTC | CASSQGTGETDYGYTF
. | TRBJ1-2 | TRBV12-3/TRBV12-4 | . | TGTGCCAGCAGTTATAACCCGTGGGGCTACACCTTC | CASSYNPWGYTF
TRBD1 | TRBJ1-2 | TRBV12-3/TRBV12-4 | . | TGTGCCAGCAGAGGGACAGGGTTCGTCTATGGCTACACCTTC | CASRGTGFVYGYTF
. | TRBJ1-3 | TRBV20-1 | few | TGCAGTGCTAGCCGGGACACTTCTGGAAACACCATATATTTT | CSASRDTSGNTIYF
. | TRBJ2-7 | TRBV7-9 | few | TGTGCCAGCAGCCAAGGTCCTAAGACCTCCTACGAGCAGTACTTC | CASSQGPKTSYEQYF
TRBD2 | TRBJ2-1 | TRBV2 | few | TGTGCCAGCAGTGAAATGATGGCGGGAGTTTCAAGTGAGCAGTTCTTC | CASSEMMAGVSSEQFF
TRBD2 | TRBJ2-5 | TRBV20-1 | few | TGCAGTGTAGCGGGGGGCTTCCGATCCCAAGAGACCCAGTACTTC | CSVAGGFRSQETQYF
. | TRBJ2-1 | TRBV9 | . | TGTGCCAGCAGCGTAGAAGGGGGAGGGCCGTTCAATGAGCAGTTCTTC | CASSVEGGGPFNEQFF
TRBD2 | TRBJ2-5 | TRBV20-1 | . | TGCAGTGCTACCAGACTAGCGGAGAACCAAGAGACCCAGTACTTC | CSATRLAENQETQYF